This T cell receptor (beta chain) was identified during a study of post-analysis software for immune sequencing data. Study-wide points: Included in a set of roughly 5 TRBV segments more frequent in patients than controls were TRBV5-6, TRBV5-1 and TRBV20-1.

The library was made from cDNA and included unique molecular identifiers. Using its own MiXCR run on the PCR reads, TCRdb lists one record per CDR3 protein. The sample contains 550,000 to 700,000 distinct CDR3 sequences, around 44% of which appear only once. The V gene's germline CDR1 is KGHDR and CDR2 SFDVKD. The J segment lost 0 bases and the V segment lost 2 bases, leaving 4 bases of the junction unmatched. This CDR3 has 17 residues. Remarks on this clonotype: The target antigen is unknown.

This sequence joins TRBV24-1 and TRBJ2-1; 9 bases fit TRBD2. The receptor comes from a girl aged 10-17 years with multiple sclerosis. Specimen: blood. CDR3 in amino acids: CATSDSGLASSYNEQFF. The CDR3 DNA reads TGTGCCACCAGTGATTCAGGACTAGCGAGCTCCTACAATGAGCAGTTCTTC.